The T cell receptor beta chain described here comes from a study of beta chain features in type 1 diabetes. Regarding the study as a whole: Cells with high TCR expression could be over-represented by cDNA sequencing. Moderate but significant shortening of TCRB CDR3s was recorded in all four CD4+ subsets from Type 1 diabetes patients.

Notes on this clone: Its target is unknown.

Every isolated RNA sample was fully reverse transcribed, so sequencing captured expressed TCRB transcripts. Clones were read by immunoSEQ multiplex PCR, and TCRdb kept only the in-frame ones, dropping some. The sample holds nearly 250,000 clones, 13% to 15% seen once. Per the germline V gene, CDR1 is SGHTA and CDR2 is FQGNSA. Trimming cost V 1 base and J 2 bases, with 6 bases left between them. There are 14 residues in the CDR3. The chain recombines TRBV7-2 with TRBJ1-3; no firm D call. The specimen sequenced was naive CD4+ T cells from blood. The TCR was taken from a woman aged 40 to 50 in good health. The CDR3 coding sequence is TGTGCCAGCAGCTTAGTTGTAGCTGGAAACACCATATATTTT. Protein sequence: CASSLVVAGNTIYF.